The 13 T cell receptor beta chains below were found in one sample sequenced in a study of cytomegalovirus exposure and HLA in healthy donors. PCR involved 60 Vbeta and 13 Jbeta primers. Sequenced by immunoSEQ multiplex PCR; TCRdb stores in-frame clones only, minus some. The repertoire holds about 130,000 clones, with 60% to 80% as singletons. The specimen sequenced was PBMCs. The receptors shown here come from a middle-aged man in good health and CMV-seropositive.

This CDR3 reads CASSQVSQGSPLHF. CDR3 coding DNA: TGTGCCAGCAGCCAAGTTTCGCAGGGTTCACCCCTCCACTTT. V usage is TRBV4-2 and J usage is TRBJ1-6, with D tentatively TRBD1 (5 bases). In germline, CDR1 is LGHNA, CDR2 YNFKEQ. The CDR3 has 14 amino acids. The ends were cut back, 1 base at V and 9 bases at J, with 10 bases in the middle.

This clone was detected a few times. The CDR3 reads CASRNTDSRNQPQHF. DNA of the CDR3: TGCGCCAGCAGAAACACCGACAGCCGCAATCAGCCCCAGCATTTT. The chain joins TRBV23-1 to TRBJ1-5; a possible D gene is TRBD1 (5 bases). TRBV23-1 falls under the ORF class, with uncertain function. The CDR3 runs 15 residues. V lost 6 bases, J lost 2 bases, and 14 bases lay in between.

This sequence joins TRBV5-1 and TRBJ2-3, with D possibly matching TRBD2 (6 bases). This CDR3 spans 15 amino acids. Germline lookup yields CDR1 SGHRS and CDR2 YFSETQ. With 0 bases removed from V and 2 bases from J, the gap between germline ends came to 10 bases. Here the CDR3 DNA reads TGCGCCAGCAGCTTGGTGGGACTTGACACAGATACGCAGTATTTT. Its translation is CASSLVGLDTDTQYF.

The chain uses TRBV10-3 and TRBJ2-2; D is perhaps TRBD2 (7 bases). This CDR3 is 16 amino acids long. Germline V gene lookup returns CDR1 ENHRY and CDR2 SYGVKD. V lost 10 bases and J lost 6, with 24 bases in between. CDR3 protein: CAKPQRGGSPAGELFF. In nucleotides, the CDR3 is TGTGCCAAACCACAAAGGGGGGGGAGCCCTGCCGGGGAGCTGTTTTTT.

This rearrangement joins TRBV27 to TRBJ2-1; 7 bases match TRBD2. Germline CDR1 is MNHEY and CDR2 is SMNVEV (reference sequence). Losses at the gene ends were 7 bases for V and 8 bases for J; bases not matched to a gene: 11. The CDR3 covers 14 residues. The CDR3 spells CASTLVGGPHEQFF. In DNA form, the CDR3 reads TGTGCCAGCACCCTTGTGGGAGGGCCCCATGAGCAGTTCTTC.

The chain recombines TRBV4-1 with TRBJ1-2; a weak D match, TRBD1 (5 bases). The CDR3 spans 14 residues. In germline, CDR1 is MGHRA, CDR2 YSYEKL. V lost 4 bases and J 2 bases, leaving 11 bases between the germline ends. CDR3 DNA sequence: TGCGCCAGCAGCCTCAAGGACAAGAACTATGGCTACACCTTC. It specifies CASSLKDKNYGYTF.

CDR3 protein: CASGGARGTYEQYF. In DNA form, the CDR3 reads TGTGCCAGCGGCGGGGCTAGAGGGACGTACGAGCAGTACTTC. V gene TRBV7-2 combines with J gene TRBJ2-7; weak D call: TRBD2 (6 bases). The CDR3 consists of 14 residues. Trimming removed 8 bases from V and 4 bases from J, with 18 bases in between. Germline CDR1 and CDR2: SGHTA and FQGNSA.

The chain links TRBV7-3 to TRBJ1-1, with 7 bases fitting TRBD1. V shed 0 bases and J 5 bases; nucleotides not matched to a gene: 3. The CDR3 extends over 14 amino acids. The germline V gene encodes CDR1 SGHTA and CDR2 FQGTGA. The CDR3 DNA follows: TGTGCCAGCAGCTTAACGAGGGGGCAAACTGAAGCTTTCTTT. Translated: CASSLTRGQTEAFF.

This clone was recorded only once. The chain couples TRBV11-3 to TRBJ2-2; D might be TRBD1 (5 bases). The CDR3 extends over 16 amino acids. The germline CDR1 and CDR2 sequences are SGHNT and YENEEA. V was cut by 1 base and J by 6 bases, with 15 bases left in between. For the CDR3, the DNA is TGTGCCAGCAGCTTAGCGGGCATGGGGCACTCCGGGGAGCTGTTTTTT. This encodes CASSLAGMGHSGELFF.

Written as DNA, the CDR3 is TGCGCCAGCAGGATAGAAGCGGGTCCATACGAGCAGTACTTC. Its translation is CASRIEAGPYEQYF. The J gene is TRBJ2-7, the V gene TRBV10-2, with a tentative D call TRBD2 (6 bases). The V end lost 6 bases, the J end lost 4 bases, and 16 bases lay between the germline ends. From germline, CDR1 is WSHSY and CDR2 SAAADI. The CDR3 sequence is 14 residues long.

The chain links TRBV27 to TRBJ1-4; D is unclear. Germline assignment: CDR1 MNHEY and CDR2 SMNVEV (reference sequence). The length of the CDR3 is 17 residues. Trimming stripped 0 bases from V and 0 bases from J, with 11 bases between. The CDR3 DNA reads TGTGCCAGCAGTTTATCGGAGAGGTTTGCAACTAATGAAAAACTGTTTTTT. This encodes CASSLSERFATNEKLFF.

This chain connects TRBV4-1 to TRBJ1-4; D possibly corresponds to TRBD1 (6 bases). The germline V gene has CDR1 MGHRA and CDR2 YSYEKL. V was cut by 6 bases and J by 0 bases, with 14 bases left in between. The CDR3 totals 16 residues. In nucleotides, the CDR3 is TGCGCCAGCAGGACTGAAAAGGGGGCAACTAATGAAAAACTGTTTTTT. Its translation: CASRTEKGATNEKLFF.

This clone has just a few counts. The chain recombines TRBV6-5 with TRBJ1-3; D remains unclear. Trimming removed 6 bases from V and 4 bases from J, with 13 bases in between. From germline, CDR1 is MNHEY and CDR2 SVGAGI. The CDR3 runs 14 residues. CDR3 loop: CASRPRGTGNTIYF. The CDR3 nucleotides read TGTGCCAGCAGACCTCGGGGAACGGGAAACACCATATATTTT.